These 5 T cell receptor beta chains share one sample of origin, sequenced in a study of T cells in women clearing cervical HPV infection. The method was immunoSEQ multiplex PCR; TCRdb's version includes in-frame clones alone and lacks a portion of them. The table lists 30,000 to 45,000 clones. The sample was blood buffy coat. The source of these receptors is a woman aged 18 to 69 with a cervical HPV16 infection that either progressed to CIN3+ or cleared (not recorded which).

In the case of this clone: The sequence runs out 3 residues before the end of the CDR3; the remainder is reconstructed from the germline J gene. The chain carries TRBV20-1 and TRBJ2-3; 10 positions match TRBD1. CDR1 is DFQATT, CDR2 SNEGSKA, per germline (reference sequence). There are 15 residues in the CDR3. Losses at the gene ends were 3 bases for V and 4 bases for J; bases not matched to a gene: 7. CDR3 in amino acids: CSARILTGGADTQYF. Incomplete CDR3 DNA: TGCAGTGCTAGGATTTTGACAGGGGGCGCAGATACG.

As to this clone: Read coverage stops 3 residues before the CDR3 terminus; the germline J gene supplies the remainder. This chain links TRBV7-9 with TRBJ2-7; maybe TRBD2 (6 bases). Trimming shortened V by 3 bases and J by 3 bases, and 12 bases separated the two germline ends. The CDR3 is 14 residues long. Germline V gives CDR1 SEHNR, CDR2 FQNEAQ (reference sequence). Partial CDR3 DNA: TGTGCCAGCAGCTTCGGCAGGGACTTCTACGAG. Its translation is CASSFGRDFYE. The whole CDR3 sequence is CASSFGRDFYEQYF.

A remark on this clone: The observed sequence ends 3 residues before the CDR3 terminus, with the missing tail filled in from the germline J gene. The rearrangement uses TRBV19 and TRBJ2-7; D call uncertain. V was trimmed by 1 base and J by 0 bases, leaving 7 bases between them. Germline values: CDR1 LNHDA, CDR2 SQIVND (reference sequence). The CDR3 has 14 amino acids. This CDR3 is CASSIGADSYEQYF. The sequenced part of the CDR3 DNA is TGTGCCAGTAGTATAGGGGCAGACTCCTACGAG. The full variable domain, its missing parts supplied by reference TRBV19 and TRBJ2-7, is DGGITQSPKYLFRKEGQNVTLSCEQNLNHDAMYWYRQDPGQGLRLIYYSQIVNDFQKGDIAEGYSVSREKKESFPLTVTSAQKNPTAFYLCASSIGADSYEQYFGPGTRLTVT.

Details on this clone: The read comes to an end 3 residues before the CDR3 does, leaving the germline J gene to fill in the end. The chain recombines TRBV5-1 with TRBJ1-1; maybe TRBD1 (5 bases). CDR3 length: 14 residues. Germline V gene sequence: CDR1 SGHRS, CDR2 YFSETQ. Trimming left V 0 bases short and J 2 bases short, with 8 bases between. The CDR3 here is CASSLAGFNTEAFF. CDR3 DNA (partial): TGCGCCAGCAGCTTGGCAGGGTTCAACACTGAA. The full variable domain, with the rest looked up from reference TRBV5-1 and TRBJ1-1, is KAGVTQTPRYLIKTRGQQVTLSCSPISGHRSVSWYQQTPGQGLQFLFEYFSETQRNKGNFPGRFSGRQFSNSRSEMNVSTLELGDSALYLCASSLAGFNTEAFFGQGTRLTVV.

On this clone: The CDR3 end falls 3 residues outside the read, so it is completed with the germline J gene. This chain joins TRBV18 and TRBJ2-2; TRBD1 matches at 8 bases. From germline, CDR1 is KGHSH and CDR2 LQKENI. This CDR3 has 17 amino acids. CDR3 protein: CASSPKIQGAGANVLFF. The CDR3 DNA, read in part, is TGTGCCAGCTCACCGAAGATCCAGGGGGCTGGGGCCAACGTG.